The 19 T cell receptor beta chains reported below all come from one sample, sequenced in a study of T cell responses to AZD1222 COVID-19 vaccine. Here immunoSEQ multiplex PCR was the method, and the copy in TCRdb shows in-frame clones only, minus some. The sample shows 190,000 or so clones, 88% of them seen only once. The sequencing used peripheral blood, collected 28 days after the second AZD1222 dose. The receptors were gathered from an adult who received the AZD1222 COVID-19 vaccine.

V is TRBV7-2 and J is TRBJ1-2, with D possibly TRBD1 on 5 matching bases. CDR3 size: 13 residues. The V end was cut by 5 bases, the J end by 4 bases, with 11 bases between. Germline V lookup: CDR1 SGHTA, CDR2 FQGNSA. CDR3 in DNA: TGTGCCAGCAGCAGAACCGGGACCTATGGCTACACCTTC. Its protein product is CASSRTGTYGYTF.

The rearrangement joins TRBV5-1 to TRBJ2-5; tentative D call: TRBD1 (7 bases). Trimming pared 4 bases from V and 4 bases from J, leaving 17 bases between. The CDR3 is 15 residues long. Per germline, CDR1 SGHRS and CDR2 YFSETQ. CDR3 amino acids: CASSPAGGSRETQYF. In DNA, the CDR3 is TGCGCCAGCAGCCCCGCAGGGGGGAGCCGAGAGACCCAGTACTTC. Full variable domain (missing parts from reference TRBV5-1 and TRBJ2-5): KAGVTQTPRYLIKTRGQQVTLSCSPISGHRSVSWYQQTPGQGLQFLFEYFSETQRNKGNFPGRFSGRQFSNSRSEMNVSTLELGDSALYLCASSPAGGSRETQYFGPGTRLLVL.

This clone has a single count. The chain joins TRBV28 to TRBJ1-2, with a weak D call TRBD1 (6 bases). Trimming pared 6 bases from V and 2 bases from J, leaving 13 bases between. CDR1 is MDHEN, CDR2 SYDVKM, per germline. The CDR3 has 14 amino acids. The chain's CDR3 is CASSPNGQNYGYTF. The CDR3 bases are TGTGCCAGCAGCCCCAATGGACAGAACTATGGCTACACCTTC.

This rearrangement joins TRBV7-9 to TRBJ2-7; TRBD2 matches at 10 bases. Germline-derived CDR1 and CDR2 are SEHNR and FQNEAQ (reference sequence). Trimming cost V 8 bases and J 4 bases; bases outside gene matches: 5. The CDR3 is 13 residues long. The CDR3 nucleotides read TGTGCCAGCGGACTAGCGGCTACTTACGAGCAGTACTTC. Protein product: CASGLAATYEQYF.

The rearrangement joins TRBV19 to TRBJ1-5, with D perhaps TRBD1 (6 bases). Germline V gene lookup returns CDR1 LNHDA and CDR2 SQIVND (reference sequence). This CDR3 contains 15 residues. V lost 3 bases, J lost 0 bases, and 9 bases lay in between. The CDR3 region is CASSIPQGSNQPQHF. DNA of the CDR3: TGTGCCAGTAGTATCCCACAGGGTAGCAATCAGCCCCAGCATTTT.

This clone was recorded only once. The CDR3 DNA is TGTGCCAGCAGGGCGGGCCAACCAGGGTGGGATCAGCCCCAGCATTTT. Translated, it gives CASRAGQPGWDQPQHF. The chain carries TRBV28 and TRBJ1-5, with D possibly being TRBD1 (5 bases). Between the trimmed V and J ends, which lost 6 bases and 5 bases, there was a span of 20 bases. Germline values: CDR1 MDHEN, CDR2 SYDVKM. The CDR3 totals 16 residues.

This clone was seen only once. Here the CDR3 DNA reads TGTGCCAGCAGTGAAATTCCAGGGGCTAATGAAAAACTGTTTTTT. Protein product: CASSEIPGANEKLFF. The chain joins TRBV6-1 to TRBJ1-4; possible D gene TRBD1, 6 bases. Deletions cut 2 bases from V and 3 bases from J, with 10 bases between. This CDR3 is built from 15 residues. The germline V gene encodes CDR1 MNHNS and CDR2 SASEGT.

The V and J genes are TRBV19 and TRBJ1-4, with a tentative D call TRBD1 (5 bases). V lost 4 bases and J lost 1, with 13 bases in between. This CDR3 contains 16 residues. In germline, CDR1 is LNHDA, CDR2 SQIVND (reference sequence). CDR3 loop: CASSTTPQGTNEKLFF. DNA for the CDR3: TGTGCCAGTAGTACCACGCCTCAGGGAACTAATGAAAAACTGTTTTTT.

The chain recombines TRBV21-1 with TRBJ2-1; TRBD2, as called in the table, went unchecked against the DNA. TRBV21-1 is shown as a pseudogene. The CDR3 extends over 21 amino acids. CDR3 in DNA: TGTGCCAGCAGCCTGCGGGGGCGGCTAGGGAAACCTCCTTTCAGAATATTTGAGCAGTTCTTC. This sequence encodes CASSLRGRLGKPPFRIFEQFF.

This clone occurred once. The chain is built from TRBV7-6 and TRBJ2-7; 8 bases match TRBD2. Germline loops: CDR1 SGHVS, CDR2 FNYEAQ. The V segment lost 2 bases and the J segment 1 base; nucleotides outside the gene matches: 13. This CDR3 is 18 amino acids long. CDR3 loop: CASSLSPPSGRFSYEQYF. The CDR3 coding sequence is TGTGCCAGCAGCTTATCCCCCCCAAGCGGGAGATTTTCCTACGAGCAGTACTTC.

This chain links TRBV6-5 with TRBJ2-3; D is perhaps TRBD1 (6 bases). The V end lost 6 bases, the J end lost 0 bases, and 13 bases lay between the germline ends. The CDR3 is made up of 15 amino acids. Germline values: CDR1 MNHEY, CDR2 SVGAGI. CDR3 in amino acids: CASSPTGSSTDTQYF. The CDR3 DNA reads TGTGCCAGCAGCCCGACAGGTTCTAGCACAGATACGCAGTATTTT.

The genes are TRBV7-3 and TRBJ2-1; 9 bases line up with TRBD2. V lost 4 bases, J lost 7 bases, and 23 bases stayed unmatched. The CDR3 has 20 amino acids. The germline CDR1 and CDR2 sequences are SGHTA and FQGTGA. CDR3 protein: CASSSFLGAGGPGRSNEQFF. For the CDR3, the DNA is TGTGCCAGCAGCTCCTTCCTAGGGGCGGGAGGGCCTGGTAGGTCAAATGAGCAGTTCTTC.

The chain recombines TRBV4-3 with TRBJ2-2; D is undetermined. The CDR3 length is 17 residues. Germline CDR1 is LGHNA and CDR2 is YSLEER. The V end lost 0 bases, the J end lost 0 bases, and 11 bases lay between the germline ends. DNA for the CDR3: TGCGCCAGCAGCCAAGACTCGGTTGCCGCGAACACCGGGGAGCTGTTTTTT. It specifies CASSQDSVAANTGELFF.

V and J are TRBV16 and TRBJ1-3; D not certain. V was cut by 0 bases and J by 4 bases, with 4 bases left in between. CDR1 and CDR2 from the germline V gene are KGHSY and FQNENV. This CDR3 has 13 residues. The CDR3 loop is CASSQSVGNTIYF. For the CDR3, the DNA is TGTGCCAGCAGCCAATCAGTGGGAAACACCATATATTTT.

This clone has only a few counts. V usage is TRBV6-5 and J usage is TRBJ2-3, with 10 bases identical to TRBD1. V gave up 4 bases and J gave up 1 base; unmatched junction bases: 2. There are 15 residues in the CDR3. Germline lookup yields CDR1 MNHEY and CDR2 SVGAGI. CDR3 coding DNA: TGTGCCAGCAGTTCCGGGACAGGGGGCACAGATACGCAGTATTTT. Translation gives CASSSGTGGTDTQYF.

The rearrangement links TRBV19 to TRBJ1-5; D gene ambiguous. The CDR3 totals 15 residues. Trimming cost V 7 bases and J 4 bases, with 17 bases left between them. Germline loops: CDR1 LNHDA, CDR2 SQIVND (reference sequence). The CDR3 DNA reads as TGTGCCAGTACCCCCCTTGGGGAAAGGAATCAGCCCCAGCATTTT. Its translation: CASTPLGERNQPQHF.

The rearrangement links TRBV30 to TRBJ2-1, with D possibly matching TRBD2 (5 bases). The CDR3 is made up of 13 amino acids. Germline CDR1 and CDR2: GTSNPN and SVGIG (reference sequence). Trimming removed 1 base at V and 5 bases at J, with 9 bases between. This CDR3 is CAWSGLRDNEQFF. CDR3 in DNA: TGTGCCTGGAGTGGACTAAGAGACAATGAGCAGTTCTTC.

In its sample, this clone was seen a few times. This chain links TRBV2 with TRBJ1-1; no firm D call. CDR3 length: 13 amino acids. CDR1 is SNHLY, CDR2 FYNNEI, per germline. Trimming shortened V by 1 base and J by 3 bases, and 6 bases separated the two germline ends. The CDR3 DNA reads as TGTGCCAGCAGTGAAGGGCAGTACACTGAAGCTTTCTTT. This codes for CASSEGQYTEAFF. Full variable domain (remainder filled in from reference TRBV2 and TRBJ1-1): EPEVTQTPSHQVTQMGQEVILRCVPISNHLYFYWYRQILGQKVEFLVSFYNNEISEKSEIFDDQFSVERPDGSNFTLKIRSTKLEDSAMYFCASSEGQYTEAFFGQGTRLTVV.

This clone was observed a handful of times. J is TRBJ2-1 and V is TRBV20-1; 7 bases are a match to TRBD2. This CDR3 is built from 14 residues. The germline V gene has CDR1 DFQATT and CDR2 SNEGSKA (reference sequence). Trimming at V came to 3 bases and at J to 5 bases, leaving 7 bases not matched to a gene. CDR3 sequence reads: CSASPIAGNNEQFF. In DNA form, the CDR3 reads TGCAGTGCTAGTCCCATAGCGGGCAACAATGAGCAGTTCTTC.